This T cell receptor beta chain comes out of a study of T cell responses to AZD1222 COVID-19 vaccine (dated by TCRdb to about 2021). For the study in its entirety: TCR sequencing covered some 250 trial participants: roughly 200 given two doses of AZD1222 and around 25 given two doses of MenACWY control vaccine. Enrollment into the trials was organized by age into subgroups of 18-55, 56-69 and 70-plus years, and those subgroups contained approximately 150, 30 and 60 TCR-sequenced participants, respectively.

Overall study outcomes, separate from this receptor: Conclusions about previously exposed vaccinees are limited, since just a handful of AZD1222 recipients were seropositive for SARS-CoV-2 at baseline. Most participants were white British and females outnumbered males, and the authors suggested that clonal diversity may have been underestimated. In the small 56-69-year group, the increase in depth fell short of significance, most likely because of low power. A significant rise in spike-specific TCR breadth and depth was observed after two AZD1222 doses relative to day 0 and relative to MenACWY recipients. Because no day 14 peak-response samples were available, repertoires were characterized only after the peak T cell response. The whole spike protein was spanned by vaccine-associated CD4 TCRs, and dominant responses were seen in regions 160-218 and 743-854. Epitopes outside the regions mutated in the B.1.351 and B.1.1.7 variants were reportedly recognized by nearly half of the unique spike-specific TCRs.

For CDR1 and CDR2, the germline V gene lists MNHNS and SASEGT. The V end loses 3 bases and the J end loses 0 bases, and a stretch of 9 bases separates them. From its cysteine to its phenylalanine, the CDR3 spans 15 amino acids. The DNA shown is the 45-base CDR3, in frame from base 1. About this clone itself: The antigen it recognizes is unknown. Within one base of it there is no much larger clone, and no base qualities were kept.

The time point tag for this specimen amounts to: about 28 days (+/-7) after the second vaccine dose. Because spike-specific TCR depth and breadth did not differ between the two schedules, AZD1222 recipients who got a second dose at roughly 4 weeks were pooled with those who got a second dose at roughly 12 weeks. Samples from vaccinated people were obtained from the UK trials COV001 and COV002, which included a single-blind randomized controlled phase 2/3 trial of AZD1222 (ChAdOx1 nCoV-19) in healthy adults. For TCRbeta chain sequencing, PBMC samples were collected from trial participants at day 0 and at day 28 after the second dose. The CDR3 regions of human TCRbeta chains were subjected to immunosequencing. From the authors' description of their analysis: TCRs in the repertoires were matched against a reference library of SARS-CoV-2-specific TCRs that had been generated with the MIRA antigen-specificity platform. Breadth meant the fraction of unique TCRs that were SARS-CoV-2-associated, whereas depth meant the fraction of total T cells that were SARS-CoV-2-associated. Using the MIRA data, each spike-specific TCR was mapped to the spike region that the TCR reacts to and placed in a CD4 or CD8 class. Log10-transformed breadth and depth values were compared by one-way ANOVA with Sidak's multiple comparisons tests. TCRdb limited this immuneACCESS table to in-frame rearrangements with V and J called. A share of clones is missing; checked studies link under half to unresolved V genes, and the rest is unexplained. V and J calls and clone size follow that table, whereas D and trimming were derived from the DNA. The sample profile shows about 120,000 clones; about nine tenths of them were found once. 2.6% of the sample rests with the top ten.

The chain is made from TRBV6-1 and TRBJ2-1; the D gene cannot be resolved reliably. The sequencing here drew on peripheral blood, taken 28 days after the second AZD1222 dose. This TCR came from an adult who received the AZD1222 COVID-19 vaccine. The CDR3 amino acid sequence is: CASSERAGSYNEQFF. The DNA sequence reads TGTGCCAGCAGTGAGCGAGCAGGCTCCTACAATGAGCAGTTCTTC.